Listed below are T cell receptor beta chains from one sample, sequenced in a study of cytomegalovirus exposure and HLA in healthy donors. The protocol was immunoSEQ multiplex PCR, while the TCRdb copy is restricted to in-frame clones and leaves out a portion. The data show under 150,000 clones, just under 80% seen once. The sample consisted of PBMCs. These receptors all stem from a woman in her thirties or forties in good health and CMV-seronegative. Both conserved end residues are part of each CDR3. A D gene is named only where the DNA matches it firmly. Only some rows state a clone size, as once, few, many or a class for expanded clones.

TRBV7-9,TRBJ1-4,few,-,CSSSLVGTRDEKLFF,TGTTCCAGCAGCTTGGTCGGAACGAGGGATGAAAAACTGTTTTTT
TRBV30,TRBJ2-7,-,TRBD1,CAWKGNRGSYEQYF,TGTGCCTGGAAAGGGAACAGGGGCTCCTACGAGCAGTACTTC
TRBV7-6,TRBJ2-1,-,TRBD2,CASSSLAGGEVEQFF,TGTGCCAGCAGCTCCCTAGCGGGAGGAGAGGTTGAGCAGTTCTTC
TRBV7-9,TRBJ2-7,-,TRBD1,CASSSQGLEQYF,TGTGCCAGCAGCTCACAGGGGTTAGAGCAGTACTTC
TRBV27,TRBJ2-7,-,-,CATHRNGYEQYF,TGTGCCACCCACAGGAATGGCTACGAGCAGTACTTC
TRBV7-2,TRBJ2-7,-,TRBD2,CASSLQGLAGDEQYF,TGTGCCAGCAGCCTTCAGGGACTAGCGGGAGACGAGCAGTACTTC
TRBV10-1,TRBJ2-3,-,TRBD2,CASSGTSGTSTDTQYF,TGCGCCAGCAGTGGGACTAGCGGGACGAGCACAGATACGCAGTATTTT
TRBV7-3,TRBJ2-2,-,-,CASRAGVTTGELFF,TGTGCCAGCAGGGCAGGGGTGACCACCGGGGAGCTGTTTTTT
TRBV11-2,TRBJ2-7,-,TRBD2,CASSLGLGLAGAWQYF,TGTGCCAGCAGCTTAGGTTTGGGTCTAGCGGGAGCCTGGCAGTACTTC
TRBV6-5,TRBJ1-3,-,TRBD1,CASSDRGPGNTIYF,TGTGCCAGCAGCGACAGGGGGCCCGGAAACACCATATATTTT
TRBV30,TRBJ2-4,-,TRBD1,CAWSTGQVLLVAKNIQYF,TGTGCCTGGAGTACCGGACAGGTGCTCCTGGTAGCCAAAAACATTCAGTACTTC
TRBV28,TRBJ1-2,-,-,CASRVSDTNLYGYTF,TGTGCCAGCAGGGTGTCGGACACCAATCTATATGGCTACACCTTC
TRBV2,TRBJ2-3,-,-,CASSSQGFSTDTQYF,TGTGCCAGCAGTTCGCAGGGGTTTAGCACAGATACGCAGTATTTT
TRBV9,TRBJ1-1,-,-,CASSVAGGGHSEAFF,TGTGCCAGCAGCGTAGCCGGGGGTGGCCACTCTGAAGCTTTCTTT
TRBV28,TRBJ2-2,-,TRBD1,CASSSGTGDLFF,TGTGCCAGCAGTTCCGGGACAGGGGACCTGTTTTTT
TRBV5-1,TRBJ2-3,-,TRBD2,CASSLDPAGYENTQYF,TGCGCCAGCAGCTTGGATCCAGCGGGATATGAAAATACGCAGTATTTT
TRBV4-2,TRBJ2-3,-,TRBD2,CASSQQSGASTDTQYF,TGTGCCAGCAGCCAACAGAGCGGGGCTAGCACAGATACGCAGTATTTT
TRBV28,TRBJ1-5,-,-,CASSLGTHSNQPQHF,TGTGCCAGCAGTTTAGGGACACATAGCAATCAGCCCCAGCATTTT
TRBV19,TRBJ1-4,-,-,CASSLSGRGGEKLFF,TGTGCCAGTTCTCTTTCAGGGAGAGGGGGTGAAAAACTGTTTTTT
TRBV6-5,TRBJ1-2,-,-,CASSYSAGYGYTF,TGTGCCAGCAGTTACTCTGCGGGGTATGGCTACACCTTC
TRBV5-1,TRBJ2-7,-,TRBD1,CASSIGTANAYEQYF,TGCGCCAGCAGCATCGGGACAGCCAATGCCTACGAGCAGTACTTC
TRBV6-6,TRBJ1-5,-,-,CASRGDKGNQPQHF,TGTGCCAGCAGGGGGGACAAGGGCAATCAGCCCCAGCATTTT
TRBV11-1,TRBJ2-5,once,-,CASSLGSQTRRIGAQYF,TGTGCCAGCAGCTTAGGGTCCCAAACACGGAGGATCGGAGCCCAGTACTTC
TRBV7-9,TRBJ2-7,-,-,CASSLAETGYEQYF,TGTGCCAGCAGCTTAGCGGAGACGGGCTACGAGCAGTACTTC
TRBV5-4,TRBJ1-2,-,-,CASSFGEGYGYTF,TGTGCCAGCAGCTTCGGGGAGGGCTATGGCTACACCTTC
TRBV10-3,TRBJ2-5,-,-,CAAPPQGPEETQYF,TGTGCCGCCCCACCTCAGGGCCCGGAGGAGACCCAGTACTTC
TRBV21-1,TRBJ1-4,-,-,CASSLLDMLGKLFF,TGTGCCAGCAGCCTCTTGGACATGCTAGGAAAACTGTTTTTT
TRBV7-9,TRBJ1-2,-,TRBD1,CASSQGQGNGYTF,TGTGCCAGCAGCCAGGGACAGGGGAATGGCTACACCTTC
TRBV6-5,TRBJ2-1,-,-,CASSSRDIYNEQFF,TGTGCCAGCAGTTCCCGGGACATCTACAATGAGCAGTTCTTC
TRBV5-1,TRBJ1-2,-,-,CASSLGGNYGYTF,TGCGCCAGCAGCTTGGGAGGAAACTATGGCTACACCTTC
TRBV2,TRBJ2-5,-,-,CASIEDGGETQYF,TGTGCCAGCATTGAGGACGGGGGAGAGACCCAGTACTTC
TRBV27,TRBJ2-7,-,TRBD2,CASSPTYLLAGVRYEQYF,TGTGCCAGCAGTCCGACCTATCTACTAGCGGGAGTACGGTACGAGCAGTACTTC